The clone carrying this T cell receptor beta chain was recorded only once. As yet, its antigen is unknown. This table comes from immunoSEQ multiplex PCR, and its TCRdb copy is limited to in-frame clones, with some not included. The repertoire includes tens of thousands of clones, over 95% of them detected once, and about 1% sits in the top ten. The sample originates from a study of siplizumab effects on memory and regulatory T cells. Study outcomes and limitations: Sequences that were alloreactive and traceable to unstimulated CD4+ memory cells were significantly reduced by siplizumab. For mappable alloreactive CD4+ clones, the mean Treg-derived fraction was around 69% with siplizumab and approximately 26% in controls. Naive T cells seemed more diverse than memory cells; they also seemed major alloresponse contributors.

Unstimulated naive, memory, effector memory and TEMRA subsets were subjected to sequencing in a few donor pairs. The material sequenced was naive CD8+ T cells sorted from blood. This sequence was found in a human donor in good health.

The CDR3 is CASSQERPGLAGINEQFF. The CDR3 DNA reads as TGTGCCAGCAGCCAAGAAAGGCCCGGGCTAGCGGGAATCAATGAGCAGTTCTTC. This chain connects TRBV4-2 to TRBJ2-1; the match to TRBD2 covers 9 bases. This CDR3 is 18 amino acids long. V dropped 0 bases and J dropped 6; count of bases not matched to a gene: 12. Per the germline V gene, CDR1 is LGHNA and CDR2 is YNFKEQ.